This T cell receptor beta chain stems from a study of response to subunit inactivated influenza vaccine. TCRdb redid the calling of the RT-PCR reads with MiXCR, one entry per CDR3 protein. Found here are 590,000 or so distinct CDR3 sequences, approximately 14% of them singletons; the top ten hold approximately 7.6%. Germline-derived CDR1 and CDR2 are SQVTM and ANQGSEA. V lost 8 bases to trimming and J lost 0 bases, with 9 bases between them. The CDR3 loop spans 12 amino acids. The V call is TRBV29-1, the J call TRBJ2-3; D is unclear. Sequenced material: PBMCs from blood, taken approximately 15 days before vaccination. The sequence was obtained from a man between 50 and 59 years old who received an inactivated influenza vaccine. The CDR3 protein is CSTDASTDTQYF. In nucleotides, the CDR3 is TGCAGCACAGATGCCAGCACAGATACGCAGTATTTT.